The T cell receptor beta chain under discussion was sequenced for a study of memory CD4+ T cells and cytomegalovirus serostatus. Across the whole study: Healthy Belgian adult donors included under ten CMV-positive and around 25 CMV-negative people. The study's findings and limits: CMV serostatus prediction reached median AUC approximately 0.95, or 0.91 with US-trained model.

Germline lookup yields CDR1 LNHDA and CDR2 SQIVND (reference sequence). The CDR3 has 19 amino acids. The V gene end was trimmed by 6 bases and the J gene end by 5 bases; junction bases not matched to a gene: 15. Sequencing was performed with immunoSEQ multiplex PCR; in TCRdb, only in-frame clones are kept and a portion is missing. In the table there are about 58,000 clones, roughly 84% of which are singletons. The sort gate was single viable CD3+CD4+CD8-CD45RO+ cells for memory CD4+ T cells. This clone has a single count. Its antigen is not known. Input material: memory CD4+ T cells from blood. The receptor comes from an adult in good health and CMV-seronegative. Some clones in this sample may be carry-over from other donors' samples. The gene calls are TRBV19 and TRBJ2-2, with 13 bases matching TRBD2. Written as DNA, the CDR3 is TGTGCCAGTAGCGCCCGACTAGCGGGAGGCCCACTTCGAACCGGGGAGCTGTTTTTT. Protein product: CASSARLAGGPLRTGELFF.